This paragraph reports one TCR beta chain. Its antigen is unknown. This PCR relied on a set of 60 Vbeta primers and 13 Jbeta primers. TCRdb keeps only in-frame clones here, not all; method: immunoSEQ multiplex PCR. The sample holds 200,000 to 250,000 clones, roughly 88% seen once. The sample comes from a study of cytomegalovirus exposure and HLA in healthy donors. This CDR3 region has 18 residues. Losses at the gene ends were 5 bases for V and 2 bases for J; bases not matched to a gene: 10. CDR1 is SNHLY and CDR2 is FYNNEI in the germline V gene. Points from the study as a whole: Several V segments, TRBV6-2 and TRBV6-3 among them, could not be told apart and were dropped. A later analysis showed HLA-associated TCR beta chains outstripping equally common others in clonal expansion. With later analysis, a missense DCLRE1C variant became linked to TCR beta V- and J-gene trimming. Confirmation was obtained in vitro that three CMV-associated chains are specific for CMV antigens.

This sequence was found in a boy between 2 and 15 years old in good health and CMV-seronegative. The sequenced material came from PBMCs. The chain carries TRBV2 and TRBJ2-5, with 14 positions matching TRBD2. CDR3: CASSHPGLAGDKQETQYF. CDR3 bases: TGTGCCAGCAGTCACCCGGGACTAGCGGGGGACAAACAAGAGACCCAGTACTTC.